These 13 T cell receptor beta chains came from one sample sequenced in a study of blood T cell repertoires in COVID-19. The protocol was immunoSEQ multiplex PCR, while the TCRdb copy is restricted to in-frame clones and leaves out a portion. The table records 200,000 to 250,000 clones, approximately 85% of them present only once. Sequences were obtained from peripheral blood. These TCRs come from a middle-aged man with acute or convalescent COVID-19.

This clone was seen a few times. The chain is built from TRBV5-1 and TRBJ1-2; D gene ambiguous. CDR1 is SGHRS, CDR2 YFSETQ, per germline. V was clipped by 4 bases and J by 0 bases, with 16 bases between them. The CDR3 has 16 residues. CDR3 sequence reads: CASSQLSTLANYGYTF. The CDR3 DNA is TGCGCCAGCAGCCAACTGTCTACTTTAGCTAACTATGGCTACACCTTC.

CDR3 in DNA: TGTGCCAGCAGCCAAGATTCCCTATACCCCCAGAACACTGAAGCTTTCTTT. It specifies CASSQDSLYPQNTEAFF. This chain connects TRBV3-1 (or the pseudogene TRBV3-2) to TRBJ1-1, with D uncertain. Trimming shortened V by 0 bases and J by 1 base, and 15 bases separated the two germline ends. This CDR3 spans 17 amino acids. CDR1 is LGHDT, CDR2 YNNKEL, per germline (reference sequence).

The chain links TRBV5-4 to TRBJ2-2; TRBD2 matches at 9 bases. CDR1 SGHNT and CDR2 YYREEE come from the germline V gene (reference sequence). The CDR3 length is 16 residues. Germline trimming cut 2 bases from V and 1 base from J; bases unmatched to any gene: 3. The CDR3 DNA reads TGTGCCAGCAGCTTCAGCGGGGGGAAGAACACCGGGGAGCTGTTTTTT. Protein product: CASSFSGGKNTGELFF.

This clone showed up just once. The chain employs TRBV18 and TRBJ2-7, with no clear D. In germline, CDR1 is KGHSH, CDR2 LQKENI. The CDR3 runs 12 residues. V lost 2 bases to trimming and J lost 6 bases, with 8 bases between them. The CDR3 coding sequence is TGTGCCAGCTCACCAAGCTCTTCCGAGCAGTACTTC. Encoded protein: CASSPSSSEQYF.

This clone occurred a few times. This chain uses TRBV19 with TRBJ1-2, with unresolved D. CDR1 is LNHDA, CDR2 SQIVND, per germline (reference sequence). This CDR3 region has 13 residues. V lost 2 bases to trimming and J lost 2 bases, with 6 bases between them. The CDR3 loop is CASSISSNYGYTF. The CDR3 nucleotides are TGTGCCAGTAGTATATCATCCAACTATGGCTACACCTTC.

V and J are TRBV3-1 (or the pseudogene TRBV3-2) and TRBJ2-1, with D hard to call. Trimming took 0 bases from V and 5 from J, leaving 11 bases between them. From germline, CDR1 is LGHDT and CDR2 YNNKEL (reference sequence). The length of the CDR3 is 15 residues. CDR3 loop: CASSQDDFSDNEQFF. In DNA form, the CDR3 reads TGTGCCAGCAGCCAAGATGATTTTTCGGACAATGAGCAGTTCTTC.

The chain recombines TRBV27 with TRBJ1-1, with D possibly TRBD1 on 6 matching bases. Germline CDR1 and CDR2: MNHEY and SMNVEV (reference sequence). This CDR3 region has 15 residues. Trimming left V 0 bases short and J 4 bases short, with 12 bases between. The CDR3 coding sequence is TGTGCCAGCAGTTTATCGAGGGGGGGGGCCACTGAAGCTTTCTTT. It encodes CASSLSRGGATEAFF.

V and J are TRBV24-1 and TRBJ2-5, with D unresolved. V shed 6 bases and J shed 5 bases, with 9 bases lying between them. This CDR3 region has 12 residues. The V gene's germline CDR1 is KGHDR and CDR2 SFDVKD. The DNA for the CDR3 is TGTGCCACCAGTCAGTATTGGGAGACCCAGTACTTC. Translated: CATSQYWETQYF.

The V call is TRBV6-1, the J call TRBJ1-2; D remains unclear. V lost 2 bases and J 2 bases, leaving 15 bases between the germline ends. The germline V gene encodes CDR1 MNHNS and CDR2 SASEGT. CDR3 length: 16 amino acids. The CDR3 is CASSESDQVLNYGYTF. The DNA for the CDR3 is TGTGCCAGCAGTGAATCTGACCAGGTCCTGAACTATGGCTACACCTTC.

This rearrangement joins TRBV7-9 to TRBJ2-3; 9 bases are shared with TRBD1. The CDR3 is 16 residues long. Germline V gene lookup returns CDR1 SEHNR and CDR2 FQNEAQ (reference sequence). The J segment lost 2 bases and the V segment lost 3 bases, leaving 6 bases of the junction unmatched. In nucleotides, the CDR3 is TGTGCCAGCAGCTTGGGCACAGGGGGCTACACAGATACGCAGTATTTT. Its translation: CASSLGTGGYTDTQYF.

The rearrangement links TRBV18 to TRBJ2-2; a weak D match, TRBD1 (5 bases). Trimming removed 3 bases at V and 2 bases at J, with 7 bases between. This CDR3 region has 14 residues. Germline loops: CDR1 KGHSH, CDR2 LQKENI. CDR3 sequence reads: CASSPWTNTGELFF. Written as DNA, the CDR3 is TGTGCCAGCTCACCTTGGACAAACACCGGGGAGCTGTTTTTT.

The chain employs TRBV25-1 and TRBJ1-5; 8 nucleotides match TRBD1. CDR3 length: 15 residues. The ends lost 6 bases at V and 1 base at J; junction bases unmatched: 5. Per the germline V gene, CDR1 is MGHDK and CDR2 is SYGVNS. CDR3 region: CASSDRGGSNQPQHF. The CDR3 DNA follows: TGTGCCAGCAGCGACAGGGGCGGAAGCAATCAGCCCCAGCATTTT.

The rearrangement links TRBV25-1 to TRBJ1-4, with D perhaps matching TRBD1 (6 bases). The V end was cut by 6 bases, the J end by 0 bases, with 8 bases between. Germline V gives CDR1 MGHDK, CDR2 SYGVNS. The CDR3 loop spans 14 amino acids. The DNA for the CDR3 is TGTGCCAGCAGAAGGACAGCAACTAATGAAAAACTGTTTTTT. Amino acid sequence: CASRRTATNEKLFF.